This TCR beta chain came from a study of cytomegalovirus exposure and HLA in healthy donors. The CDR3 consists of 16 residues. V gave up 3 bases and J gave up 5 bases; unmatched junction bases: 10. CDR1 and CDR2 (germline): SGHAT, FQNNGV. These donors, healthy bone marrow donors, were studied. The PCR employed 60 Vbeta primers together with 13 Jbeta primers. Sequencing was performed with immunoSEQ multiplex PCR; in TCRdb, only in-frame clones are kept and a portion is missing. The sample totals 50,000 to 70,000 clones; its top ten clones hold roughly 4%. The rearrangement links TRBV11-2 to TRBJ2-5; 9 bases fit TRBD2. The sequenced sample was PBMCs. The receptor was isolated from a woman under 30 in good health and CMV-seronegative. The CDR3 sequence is CASSLGPIAGAETQYF. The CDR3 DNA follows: TGTGCCAGCAGCTTGGGACCTATAGCGGGGGCGGAGACCCAGTACTTC.